This T cell receptor (beta chain) was profiled in a study of T cells in localized non-small cell lung cancer. Study-wide results and caveats: Heterogeneity stays possible, as sequencing covered only one tumor region.

The V and J ends lost 1 base and 5 bases respectively, with 17 bases between them. CDR3 length: 16 residues. In germline, CDR1 is SSHAT, CDR2 FNYEAQ (reference sequence). Notes on this clone: Its antigen remains unidentified.

Sequencing used immunoSEQ multiplex PCR; TCRdb keeps in-frame clones, though not all of them. Of about 70,000 clones in the sample, 85% to 90% were seen once. The sequence was collected from a male donor at least 60 years old with stage III squamous cell lung carcinoma. The input for sequencing was peripheral blood, taken before any cancer treatment. This rearrangement joins TRBV7-7 to TRBJ2-5, with D maybe TRBD1 (5 bases). CDR3 coding DNA: TGTGCCAGCAGCTTAGGTTCCAGGGCCGGTCCGGAGACCCAGTACTTC. It encodes CASSLGSRAGPETQYF.